The rows below give T cell receptor beta chains drawn from one sample of a study of response to subunit inactivated influenza vaccine. A single record per CDR3 protein comes from TCRdb applying MiXCR to the RT-PCR reads. The sample includes 250,000 to 350,000 distinct CDR3 sequences, approximately 23% of them seen just once. The source was PBMCs from blood, collected approximately 20 months after vaccination. These receptors all stem from a man between 45 and 75 years old who received an inactivated influenza vaccine. Both conserved end residues are part of each CDR3. D genes are given only for firm matches. Size is stated for part of the rows, as once, few or many counts, or as a class when the clone is expanded.

d_call	v_call	clone_size	j_call	cdr3_aa	cdr3_nt
.	TRBV5-6	.	TRBJ2-3	CASSFSEGDTQYF	TGTGCCAGCAGTTTCTCGGAGGGAGATACGCAGTATTTT
.	TRBV2	few	TRBJ2-2	CASSGIPLNTGELFF	TGTGCCAGCAGTGGTATACCGCTGAACACCGGGGAGCTGTTTTTT
.	TRBV25-1	many	TRBJ2-7	CASSEYSGLSSYEQYF	TGTGCCAGCAGTGAATACTCAGGGCTGAGCTCCTACGAGCAGTACTTC
.	TRBV11-2	.	TRBJ2-2	CASSSVHRATGELFF	TGTGCCAGCAGCTCAGTCCACAGGGCTACCGGGGAGCTGTTTTTT
.	TRBV7-9	few	TRBJ2-2	CASSLLRSYANTGELFF	TGTGCCAGCAGCTTACTTCGATCTTACGCGAACACCGGGGAGCTGTTTTTT
.	TRBV30	.	TRBJ2-3	CAWSVGASTDTQYF	TGTGCCTGGAGTGTGGGGGCAAGCACAGATACGCAGTATTTT
TRBD1	TRBV12-3/TRBV12-4	.	TRBJ2-5	CASSLAPGQGQETQYF	TGTGCCAGCAGTTTAGCCCCGGGACAGGGACAAGAGACCCAGTACTTC
.	TRBV12-3/TRBV12-4	few	TRBJ2-3	CASSFLALSDTQYF	TGTGCCAGCAGTTTCCTTGCTCTGTCAGATACGCAGTATTTT
.	TRBV28	.	TRBJ2-1	CASSLGKTLPLF	TGTGCCAGCAGTTTAGGGAAAACATTGCCCCTCTTC
TRBD1	TRBV12-3/TRBV12-4	.	TRBJ1-6	CASSLGGQGRNSPLHF	TGTGCCAGCAGTTTAGGGGGACAGGGGCGGAATTCACCCCTCCACTTT
.	TRBV7-2	few	TRBJ2-5	CASHRGVGETQYF	TGTGCCAGCCACCGTGGGGTGGGAGAGACCCAGTACTTC
.	TRBV5-1	.	TRBJ2-1	CASSSQGMVNEQFF	TGCGCCAGCAGCAGCCAGGGTATGGTCAATGAGCAGTTCTTC
.	TRBV29-1	.	TRBJ2-7	CSVAGTYEQYF	TGCAGCGTTGCAGGTACCTACGAGCAGTACTTC
TRBD2	TRBV20-1	.	TRBJ2-3	CSARRAGGTDTQYF	TGCAGTGCTAGGAGAGCGGGGGGCACAGATACGCAGTATTTT
TRBD1	TRBV7-8	.	TRBJ2-5	CASSSLGQVVETQYF	TGTGCCAGCAGCTCACTGGGACAGGTTGTCGAGACCCAGTACTTC